The 25 T cell receptor beta chains below all came from one sample that was sequenced in a study of T cells in tuberculosis. Sequencing used immunoSEQ multiplex PCR; TCRdb keeps in-frame clones, though not all of them. Of 30,000 to 35,000 clones in the sample, about 89% were seen once. Sequenced material: PBMCs. The receptors derive from a donor aged 10 to 29 with latent tuberculosis or without tuberculosis infection.

The genes are TRBV30 and TRBJ2-2, with D tentatively TRBD2 (5 bases). V lost 0 bases and J lost 3, with 11 bases in between. CDR1 and CDR2 from the germline V gene are GTSNPN and SVGIG (reference sequence). The length of the CDR3 is 15 residues. The DNA for the CDR3 is TGTGCCTGGAGTGTACGTAGCGCCGACACCGGGGAGCTGTTTTTT. Amino acids: CAWSVRSADTGELFF.

The gene calls are TRBV28 and TRBJ2-7; 7 nucleotides align to TRBD1. V lost 5 bases and J lost 4; bases outside the gene matches: 11. Germline CDR1 reads MDHEN; CDR2 reads SYDVKM. The CDR3 has 15 amino acids. The CDR3 sequence: CASSGGGQNRYEQYF. The CDR3 DNA reads TGTGCCAGCAGTGGTGGGGGACAGAACCGATACGAGCAGTACTTC.

This chain connects TRBV7-8 to TRBJ2-1; 13 nucleotides agree with TRBD2. Looked up from germline, CDR1 is SGHVS and CDR2 is FQNEAQ. Trimming took 0 bases from V and 0 from J; bases not matched to a gene: 8. The CDR3 covers 20 residues. In nucleotides, the CDR3 is TGTGCCAGCAGCTTAGCGGGCGGACTAGCGGGGGATAGCTCCTACAATGAGCAGTTCTTC. Protein product: CASSLAGGLAGDSSYNEQFF.

V is TRBV7-6 and J is TRBJ2-2; D unresolved. Germline V lookup: CDR1 SGHVS, CDR2 FNYEAQ. The CDR3 contains 14 residues. Trimming took 4 bases from V and 0 from J, leaving 6 bases between them. The CDR3 loop reads CASSSFANTGELFF. DNA of the CDR3: TGTGCCAGCAGCTCCTTCGCGAACACCGGGGAGCTGTTTTTT.

The V call is TRBV9, the J call TRBJ1-5, with TRBD1 matching over 7 bases. This CDR3 comprises 14 residues. The junction had 6 bases not matched to a gene; V was cut back by 2 bases and J by 7 bases. Germline assignment: CDR1 SGDLS and CDR2 YYNGEE. CDR3 DNA sequence: TGTGCCAGCAGCGTCGAGGGGGCAGGCCAGCCCCAGCATTTT. Translating gives CASSVEGAGQPQHF.

This chain links TRBV28 with TRBJ2-5; TRBD1 matches at 7 bases. The J segment lost 2 bases and the V segment lost 6 bases, leaving 6 bases of the junction unmatched. Per the germline V gene, CDR1 is MDHEN and CDR2 is SYDVKM. The CDR3 runs to 14 residues. The CDR3 DNA follows: TGTGCCAGCAGGGGATGGGACAGACAAGAGACCCAGTACTTC. The encoded protein is CASRGWDRQETQYF.

The V gene is TRBV7-2, the J gene TRBJ1-2; D uncertain. The CDR3 totals 13 residues. The V and J ends lost 3 bases and 10 bases respectively, with 15 bases between them. CDR1 and CDR2 from the germline V gene are SGHTA and FQGNSA. CDR3 nucleotide sequence: TGTGCCAGCAGCTTCCCTGGGGAGTTGGACTACACCTTC. Its translation: CASSFPGELDYTF.

The chain recombines TRBV9 with TRBJ2-7; 14 positions match TRBD2. V was pared by 3 bases and J by 3 bases, with 2 bases of the junction left unmatched. The CDR3 spans 15 residues. Germline CDR1 SGDLS, CDR2 YYNGEE. CDR3 in DNA: TGTGCCAGCAGCGCCGGGACTAGCGGGAGCTACGAGCAGTACTTC. Its translation: CASSAGTSGSYEQYF.

This chain joins TRBV11-2 and TRBJ2-3; 8 nucleotides match TRBD2. The CDR3 contains 15 residues. With 1 base clipped from V and 6 bases from J, the junction kept 6 bases outside the gene matches. Looked up from germline, CDR1 is SGHAT and CDR2 is FQNNGV. The CDR3 here is CASSLGREGPDTQYF. CDR3 bases: TGTGCCAGCAGCTTAGGACGGGAGGGCCCGGATACGCAGTATTTT.

This clone was seen a few times. The gene calls are TRBV7-9 and TRBJ1-1; the match to TRBD1 covers 8 bases. J lost 4 bases, V lost 0 bases, and 7 bases had no gene match. The V gene's germline CDR1 is SEHNR and CDR2 FQNEAQ (reference sequence). The CDR3 has 16 amino acids. This CDR3 reads CASSLAETGVGTEAFF. CDR3 DNA sequence: TGTGCCAGCAGCTTAGCCGAGACAGGGGTCGGCACTGAAGCTTTCTTT.

The rearrangement links TRBV6-5 to TRBJ2-6; the match to TRBD2 covers 7 bases. The CDR3 spans 16 residues. The V segment lost 2 bases and the J segment 2 bases; nucleotides outside the gene matches: 3. Per the germline V gene, CDR1 is MNHEY and CDR2 is SVGAGI. The CDR3 DNA reads as TGTGCCAGCAGTTACCGTGCGGGGGCTGGGGCCAACGTCCTGACTTTC. It yields the protein CASSYRAGAGANVLTF.

The chain carries TRBV9 and TRBJ2-3; 10 nucleotides agree with TRBD2. Germline loops: CDR1 SGDLS, CDR2 YYNGEE. This CDR3 has 18 residues. V gave up 1 base and J gave up 4 bases; unmatched junction bases: 12. The CDR3 protein is CASSVSSGGALGSDTQYF. CDR3 sequence (DNA): TGTGCCAGCAGCGTAAGCAGCGGGGGGGCCTTAGGATCAGATACGCAGTATTTT.

The rearrangement uses TRBV6-5 and TRBJ2-7, with D uncertain. CDR3 size: 11 residues. Germline CDR1 is MNHEY and CDR2 is SVGAGI. The V end was cut by 8 bases, the J end by 0 bases, with 5 bases between. This CDR3 is CASSGSYEQYF. The CDR3, as DNA: TGTGCCAGCTCCGGCTCCTACGAGCAGTACTTC.

The genes are TRBV28 and TRBJ2-1; 14 bases align to TRBD2. After removal of 11 bases from V and 7 bases from J, the junction contained 7 bases not matched to a gene. Germline values: CDR1 MDHEN, CDR2 SYDVKM. This CDR3 contains 14 residues. The CDR3: CASGTSGSVNEQFF. The CDR3 DNA reads as TGTGCCTCCGGGACTAGCGGGAGTGTGAATGAGCAGTTCTTC. The complete variable domain, with remaining parts taken from reference TRBV28 and TRBJ2-1, reads DVKVTQSSRYLVKRTGEKVFLECVQDMDHENMFWYRQDPGLGLRLIYFSYDVKMKEKGDIPEGYSVSREKKERFSLILESASTNQTSMYLCASGTSGSVNEQFFGPGTRLTVL.

V gene TRBV29-1 combines with J gene TRBJ2-6, with D maybe TRBD1 (5 bases). Germline V lookup: CDR1 SQVTM, CDR2 ANQGSEA. The CDR3 consists of 13 residues. V was pared by 7 bases and J by 0 bases, with 7 bases between. The CDR3 protein is CSAQVSGANVLTF. CDR3 in DNA: TGCAGCGCACAGGTCTCTGGGGCCAACGTCCTGACTTTC.

This clone was seen once. This chain uses TRBV18 with TRBJ2-3; the D is unclear. The V gene's germline CDR1 is KGHSH and CDR2 LQKENI. CDR3 length: 15 amino acids. The V and J ends lost 4 bases and 0 bases respectively, with 11 bases between them. CDR3 nucleotides: TGTGCCAGCTCACTTGAGCTCTCCAGCACAGATACGCAGTATTTT. It codes for CASSLELSSTDTQYF.

V usage is TRBV7-2 and J usage is TRBJ1-5; D is unclear. This CDR3 region has 13 residues. Trimming pared 1 base from V and 5 bases from J, leaving 6 bases between. The V gene's germline CDR1 is SGHTA and CDR2 FQGNSA. The DNA of the CDR3 is TGTGCCAGCAGCTTAGTGTCCGATCAGCCCCAGCATTTT. Encoded protein: CASSLVSDQPQHF. Supplemented by reference TRBV7-2 and TRBJ1-5, the full variable domain reads GAGVSQSPSNKVTEKGKDVELRCDPISGHTALYWYRQSLGQGLEFLIYFQGNSAPDKSGLPSDRFSAERTGGSVSTLTIQRTQQEDSAVYLCASSLVSDQPQHFGDGTRLSIL.

This sequence joins TRBV19 and TRBJ1-5; 8 positions agree with TRBD1. The CDR3 is 14 amino acids. J lost 4 bases, V lost 3 bases, and 2 bases had no gene match. Germline V CDR1 and CDR2: LNHDA, SQIVND (reference sequence). The CDR3 DNA follows: TGTGCCAGTAGTATGGGACAGGTTAATCAGCCCCAGCATTTT. Translated: CASSMGQVNQPQHF.

The V call is TRBV7-3, the J call TRBJ1-1; D is ambiguous. CDR3 length equals 16 residues. Germline values: CDR1 SGHTA, CDR2 FQGTGA. Trimming stripped 11 bases from V and 4 bases from J, with 26 bases between. The CDR3 sequence is CAGLSGQASLPTEAFF. The DNA of the CDR3 is TGTGCCGGTCTCAGCGGCCAGGCGTCCCTACCCACTGAAGCTTTCTTT.

This clone was counted only a few times. The chain is built from TRBV7-9 and TRBJ1-1; 11 bases match TRBD1. The V gene's germline CDR1 is SEHNR and CDR2 FQNEAQ (reference sequence). The J segment lost 4 bases and the V segment lost 8 bases, leaving 6 bases of the junction unmatched. The CDR3 runs to 14 residues. The CDR3 coding sequence is TGTGCCAGCCCGGGACAGGGGGTTCGCACTGAAGCTTTCTTT. As protein: CASPGQGVRTEAFF.

The V gene is TRBV5-1, the J gene TRBJ2-3; 10 positions agree with TRBD2. CDR1 is SGHRS and CDR2 is YFSETQ in the germline V gene. J was trimmed by 2 bases and V by 1 base; bases with no gene match: 4. This CDR3 has 16 residues. CDR3 sequence: CASSLLLAGPTDTQYF. The CDR3 region has the DNA TGCGCCAGCAGCTTGCTACTAGCGGGGCCCACAGATACGCAGTATTTT.

This chain joins TRBV5-1 and TRBJ1-2; D is uncertain. The CDR3 covers 14 residues. The germline V gene encodes CDR1 SGHRS and CDR2 YFSETQ. V lost 2 bases, J lost 4 bases, and 12 bases lay in between. The CDR3 DNA reads TGCGCCAGCAGCTTAGAGATCGAGATCTATGGCTACACCTTC. Amino acid sequence: CASSLEIEIYGYTF.

As to this clone: The junction differs from germline at one of its ends, possibly a read error. This chain uses TRBV5-1 with TRBJ2-7; 8 bases match TRBD1. Looked up from germline, CDR1 is SGHRS and CDR2 is YFSETQ. The CDR3 is 14 residues long. CDR3 residues: CASSLEPGGFRLSF. The CDR3 bases are TGCGCCAGCAGCTTGGAACCAGGGGGCTTTCGTCTCTCCTTC.

The chain uses TRBV29-1 and TRBJ2-7, with 7 bases matching TRBD1. The CDR3 has 14 amino acids. The V and J ends lost 1 base and 3 bases, in that order; junction bases with no gene match: 6. Germline V gives CDR1 SQVTM, CDR2 ANQGSEA. CDR3 loop: CSVEGERQGYEQYF. The CDR3, as DNA: TGCAGCGTTGAAGGAGAAAGACAGGGCTACGAGCAGTACTTC.

For the CDR3, the DNA is TGTGCCAGCGCAGCCCGCGGGGGAAACATTCAGTACTTC. Protein product: CASAARGGNIQYF. This chain links TRBV27 with TRBJ2-4, with 7 nucleotides matching TRBD2. Unmatched junction bases numbered 7, after V lost 8 bases and J lost 6 bases. CDR1 is MNHEY, CDR2 SMNVEV, per germline (reference sequence). This CDR3 has 13 residues.